One sample yielded the 28 T cell receptor beta chains listed below, sequenced in a study of beta chain features in type 1 diabetes. Reverse transcription of all isolated RNA meant that expressed TCRB transcripts were sequenced. This table comes from immunoSEQ multiplex PCR, and its TCRdb copy is limited to in-frame clones, with some not included. In the table there are about 320,000 clones, roughly 15% of which are singletons. Sequences were obtained from central memory CD4+ T cells from blood. These receptor sequences come from a young man in good health.

This chain links TRBV27 with TRBJ1-2; no clear D. Germline V lookup: CDR1 MNHEY, CDR2 SMNVEV (reference sequence). Between the trimmed V and J ends, which lost 8 bases and 4 bases, there was a span of 17 bases. The CDR3 covers 14 residues. CDR3 loop: CASAGVGEPYGYTF. The DNA for the CDR3 is TGTGCCAGCGCCGGGGTCGGCGAACCCTATGGCTACACCTTC.

This clone turned up a few times. This sequence joins TRBV6-6 and TRBJ1-2, with a tentative D call TRBD1 (6 bases). The CDR3 is 14 amino acids. The V gene lost 10 bases and the J gene lost 13 bases, with 28 bases spanning the gap. Per the germline V gene, CDR1 is MNHNY and CDR2 is SVGAGI (reference sequence). CDR3 residues: CATSTLRQARTVTF. The CDR3 DNA sequence: TGTGCCACCTCAACCCTCCGACAGGCTAGGACTGTCACCTTC.

This clone has more than one count but fewer than ten. The chain uses TRBV9 and TRBJ1-2, with D unresolved. From germline, CDR1 is SGDLS and CDR2 YYNGEE. V lost 3 bases to trimming and J lost 2 bases, with 11 bases between them. The length of the CDR3 is 14 residues. In DNA form, the CDR3 reads TGTGCCAGCAGCGCCGAGGTGGGGAACTATGGCTACACCTTC. Translation gives CASSAEVGNYGYTF. Full variable domain (remainder filled in from reference TRBV9 and TRBJ1-2): DSGVTQTPKHLITATGQRVTLRCSPRSGDLSVYWYQQSLDQGLQFLIQYYNGEERAKGNILERFSAQQFPDLHSELNLSSLELGDSALYFCASSAEVGNYGYTFGSGTRLTVV.

To note about this clone: At one end the junction does not follow the germline gene, possibly because of a read error. The chain is built from TRBV6-1 and TRBJ1-5; 10 bases map to TRBD1. Germline V gives CDR1 MNHNS, CDR2 SASEGT. The CDR3 has 17 amino acids. CDR3 DNA sequence: TGTGCCATCAGTGACACGACAGGGGGCCTAGGTAATCAGCCCCAGCATTTT. Encoded protein: CAISDTTGGLGNQPQHF.

This clone showed up just a few times. The V and J genes are TRBV5-4 and TRBJ1-2; no clear D gene. The germline V gene encodes CDR1 SGHNT and CDR2 YYREEE (reference sequence). CDR3 size: 15 residues. Deletions cut 0 bases from V and 2 bases from J, with 11 bases between. The CDR3 region has the DNA TGTGCCAGCAGCTTGGAACACCCGCGAAACTATGGCTACACCTTC. Translated: CASSLEHPRNYGYTF.

This clone was counted only a few times. The chain uses TRBV7-2 and TRBJ2-3; 9 bases are a match to TRBD2. The CDR3 is 16 residues long. Trimming took 3 bases from V and 2 from J; bases not matched to a gene: 6. Germline V gives CDR1 SGHTA, CDR2 FQGNSA. The CDR3 DNA reads as TGTGCCAGCAGCTTGGCTAGCGGGATTAACACAGATACGCAGTATTTT. It encodes CASSLASGINTDTQYF. The complete variable domain, with remaining parts taken from reference TRBV7-2 and TRBJ2-3, reads GAGVSQSPSNKVTEKGKDVELRCDPISGHTALYWYRQSLGQGLEFLIYFQGNSAPDKSGLPSDRFSAERTGGSVSTLTIQRTQQEDSAVYLCASSLASGINTDTQYFGPGTRLTVL.

There are a few counts of this clone. The V call is TRBV4-3, the J call TRBJ2-5, with 9 bases fitting TRBD2. Germline loops: CDR1 LGHNA, CDR2 YSLEER. Trimming at V came to 4 bases and at J to 5 bases, leaving 5 bases not matched to a gene. This CDR3 is 14 amino acids long. The CDR3 region has the DNA TGCGCCAGCAGCCGCCTCGCGGGGGGGGAGACCCAGTACTTC. Translating it yields CASSRLAGGETQYF.

This clone was seen only a few times. The chain carries TRBV7-9 and TRBJ2-7, with D possibly matching TRBD1 (6 bases). Deletions cut 4 bases from V and 0 bases from J, with 13 bases between. Germline CDR1 SEHNR, CDR2 FQNEAQ (reference sequence). The CDR3 spans 15 residues. The CDR3 bases are TGTGCCAGCAGCTCGGGACACTCCTTCTCCTACGAGCAGTACTTC. Translating gives CASSSGHSFSYEQYF.

The chain has TRBV5-1 and TRBJ2-5, with 11 positions matching TRBD2. The V gene's germline CDR1 is SGHRS and CDR2 YFSETQ. J gave up 6 bases and V 4 bases, and 14 bases lay outside the gene matches. This CDR3 spans 17 amino acids. The CDR3 DNA is TGCGCCAGCAGCCCAGACACTAGCGGGGGCCGGGGGAAGACCCAGTACTTC. Translating it yields CASSPDTSGGRGKTQYF.

This clone has a handful of counts. The chain is built from TRBV5-1 and TRBJ2-3; no firm D call. Per germline, CDR1 SGHRS and CDR2 YFSETQ. V was trimmed by 1 base and J by 2 bases, leaving 11 bases between them. The length of the CDR3 is 15 residues. Written as DNA, the CDR3 is TGCGCCAGCAGCTTGACCGGCTCCCTCACAGATACGCAGTATTTT. The encoded protein is CASSLTGSLTDTQYF.

The chain joins TRBV5-1 to TRBJ2-1; no clear D. The germline V gene encodes CDR1 SGHRS and CDR2 YFSETQ. The CDR3 loop spans 15 amino acids. Between the trimmed V and J ends, which lost 0 bases and 7 bases, there was a span of 14 bases. The CDR3 is CASSLGATSGNEQFF. The CDR3 DNA sequence: TGCGCCAGCAGCTTGGGGGCTACCAGTGGGAATGAGCAGTTCTTC.

Note on this clone: Within the sample, other DNA sequences also encode this same CDR3. V gene TRBV9 combines with J gene TRBJ2-5, with TRBD2 matching over 10 bases. V gave up 0 bases and J gave up 3 bases; unmatched junction bases: 5. Germline CDR1 is SGDLS and CDR2 is YYNGEE. The CDR3 has 16 residues. This chain's CDR3 is CASSVGPAGGKETQYF. The CDR3 coding sequence is TGTGCCAGCAGCGTAGGGCCAGCGGGGGGGAAAGAGACCCAGTACTTC.

This clone has just a few counts. The chain links TRBV5-1 to TRBJ2-2, with TRBD2 as a possible D gene (5 bases). V lost 3 bases and J lost 5, with 11 bases in between. CDR3 length: 14 residues. The germline V gene encodes CDR1 SGHRS and CDR2 YFSETQ. In DNA form, the CDR3 reads TGCGCCAGCAGCTCACTCCAGCGGACCGGGGAGCTGTTTTTT. Amino acids: CASSSLQRTGELFF.

This clone occurred a few times. The CDR3 nucleotides are TGTGCCAGTACTTTGGACAGGGGAAACTATGGCTACACCTTC. This codes for CASTLDRGNYGYTF. The chain employs TRBV19 and TRBJ1-2, with 9 bases matching TRBD1. The germline V gene encodes CDR1 LNHDA and CDR2 SQIVND (reference sequence). V lost 7 bases and J lost 2; bases outside the gene matches: 5. CDR3 size: 14 residues.

This clone was observed many times. The V gene is TRBV5-1, the J gene TRBJ2-2; 10 bases are shared with TRBD2. CDR3 size: 15 residues. The ends lost 6 bases at V and 1 base at J; junction bases unmatched: 3. Germline CDR1 SGHRS, CDR2 YFSETQ. CDR3: CASTSGGMNTGELFF. CDR3 nucleotides: TGCGCCAGCACTAGCGGGGGTATGAACACCGGGGAGCTGTTTTTT.

V and J are TRBV6-5 and TRBJ2-1; 8 nucleotides align to TRBD2. The germline V gene encodes CDR1 MNHEY and CDR2 SVGAGI. V was clipped by 6 bases and J by 6 bases; unmatched bases: 10. CDR3 length: 15 residues. CDR3 amino acids: CASSPGTRGRNEQFF. CDR3 bases: TGTGCCAGCAGCCCCGGGACTAGAGGACGCAATGAGCAGTTCTTC.

The chain links TRBV4-3 to TRBJ2-3; D ambiguous. Germline CDR1 LGHNA, CDR2 YSLEER. V dropped 4 bases and J dropped 3 bases, with 5 bases sitting between them. The CDR3 covers 12 residues. CDR3 region: CASSPCTDTQYF. CDR3 sequence (DNA): TGCGCCAGCAGCCCTTGTACAGATACGCAGTATTTT.

V usage is TRBV11-3 and J usage is TRBJ2-4; D ambiguous. Germline V gene lookup returns CDR1 SGHNT and CDR2 YENEEA. The CDR3 sequence is 14 residues long. V lost 5 bases to trimming and J lost 9 bases, with 17 bases between them. CDR3 in amino acids: CASSPTLLDPIQYF. The CDR3 DNA reads as TGTGCCAGCAGCCCTACCTTGTTGGATCCCATTCAGTACTTC.

This clone has just a few counts. The chain links TRBV5-1 to TRBJ2-3; 14 bases match TRBD2. Losses at the gene ends were 4 bases for V and 3 bases for J; bases not matched to a gene: 7. The CDR3 loop spans 17 amino acids. CDR1 and CDR2 (germline): SGHRS, YFSETQ. This chain's CDR3 is CASSPTTSGRETDTQYF. CDR3 in DNA: TGCGCCAGCAGCCCGACGACTAGCGGGAGGGAAACAGATACGCAGTATTTT. Full variable domain (rest looked up from reference TRBV5-1 and TRBJ2-3): KAGVTQTPRYLIKTRGQQVTLSCSPISGHRSVSWYQQTPGQGLQFLFEYFSETQRNKGNFPGRFSGRQFSNSRSEMNVSTLELGDSALYLCASSPTTSGRETDTQYFGPGTRLTVL.

This clone was recorded a few times. The chain combines TRBV7-2 with TRBJ2-1; a weak D match, TRBD2 (6 bases). V shed 5 bases and J shed 10 bases, with 12 bases lying between them. The CDR3 covers 12 residues. The germline V gene encodes CDR1 SGHTA and CDR2 FQGNSA. The CDR3, as DNA: TGTGCCAGCAGCGAATCCGGACTAGAGCAGTTCTTC. Translating gives CASSESGLEQFF.

This clone was counted ten times or more. The chain uses TRBV21-1 and TRBJ2-1; the table's TRBD2 call for D was not verified on the DNA. TRBV21-1 is reported as a pseudogene. The CDR3 is 17 residues long. In DNA, the CDR3 is TGTGCCAGCAGCAAAGAAAGCGGGCCCGGGGAATACAATGAGCAGTTCTTC. This encodes CASSKESGPGEYNEQFF.

This clone was recorded at least ten times. This chain joins TRBV27 and TRBJ1-1, with 8 bases lining up with TRBD1. V gave up 3 bases and J gave up 4 bases; unmatched junction bases: 4. Germline CDR1 is MNHEY and CDR2 is SMNVEV (reference sequence). The length of the CDR3 is 14 residues. CDR3 sequence: CASSFRGRATEAFF. The CDR3 nucleotides are TGTGCCAGCAGTTTCAGGGGGCGCGCCACTGAAGCTTTCTTT.

The gene calls are TRBV6-1 and TRBJ2-7, with TRBD2 matching 8 bases. The CDR3 consists of 15 residues. The V gene's germline CDR1 is MNHNS and CDR2 SASEGT. J was trimmed by 2 bases and V by 0 bases; bases with no gene match: 3. The CDR3 spells CASSEASGATYEQYV. The CDR3 coding sequence is TGTGCCAGCAGTGAAGCTAGCGGGGCGACCTACGAGCAGTACGTC.

This clone was detected only a few times. A far larger clone lies a single base away; this is likely a read error. Other DNA sequences from this sample encode an identical CDR3 as well. The chain is built from TRBV2 and TRBJ2-1; weak D call: TRBD1 (6 bases). CDR3 length equals 12 residues. Trimming pared 4 bases from V and 13 bases from J, leaving 14 bases between. Per the germline V gene, CDR1 is SNHLY and CDR2 is FYNNEI. This CDR3 is CASSGGQLGQFF. CDR3 nucleotides: TGTGCCAGCAGTGGGGGGCAGTTGGGACAGTTCTTC.

As for this clone: This sample also contains other DNA sequences that code for the same CDR3. The rearrangement uses TRBV10-2 and TRBJ2-7; D gene uncertain. V lost 8 bases, J lost 0 bases, and 5 bases lay in between. The CDR3 has 11 residues. In germline, CDR1 is WSHSY, CDR2 SAAADI. The CDR3 sequence is CASGTSYEQYV. As DNA, the CDR3 is TGCGCCAGCGGCACCTCCTACGAGCAGTACGTC.

The chain links TRBV5-8 to TRBJ2-3; D is unresolved. The CDR3 covers 15 residues. V was pared by 0 bases and J by 6 bases, with 14 bases between. Per the germline V gene, CDR1 is SGHTS and CDR2 is YDEGEE. The CDR3 DNA reads TGTGCCAGCAGCTTGGCACTACTGAACTCGGATACGCAGTATTTT. Its translation: CASSLALLNSDTQYF.

The rearrangement joins TRBV4-1 to TRBJ2-5; D remains unclear. With 3 bases removed from V and 3 bases from J, the gap between germline ends came to 2 bases. The CDR3 sequence is 11 residues long. In germline, CDR1 is MGHRA, CDR2 YSYEKL. CDR3 amino acids: CASSHEETQYF. The CDR3 DNA is TGCGCCAGCAGCCACGAAGAGACCCAGTACTTC.

This clone was seen many times. The chain joins TRBV19 to TRBJ2-1; D gene ambiguous. The V end lost 4 bases, the J end lost 6 bases, and 10 bases lay between the germline ends. This CDR3 is 13 amino acids long. Germline lookup yields CDR1 LNHDA and CDR2 SQIVND (reference sequence). The CDR3 loop is CASSRSGSNEQFF. The DNA of the CDR3 is TGTGCCAGTAGTAGATCAGGTTCCAATGAGCAGTTCTTC.